This TCR beta chain was identified in a study of regulatory T cells in long-lasting Graves disease. Study findings and constraints: Compared with new cases, persistent Graves' patients showed reduced TCR diversity.

Time point of the sample: persistent/refractory GD, antithyroid drugs over 5 years with positive TRAb. After RNA was extracted from PBMCs, the TCR library was made from it. In this cohort, patients came from an endocrinology department located in Xi'an, China. This clonotype showed up many times. What it recognizes is unknown. This CDR3 spans 14 amino acids. CDR1 and CDR2 from the germline V gene are MDHEN and SYDVKM. V was shortened by 2 bases and J by 2 bases, with 10 bases between the two germline ends. To make TCR beta libraries, researchers used iRepertoire HTBI primers and Arm-PCR of CDR3 regions. Each CDR3 protein is one row after TCRdb ran MiXCR on the multiplex PCR reads. This table holds about 290,000 distinct CDR3 sequences, 20% to 25% found once.

The gene calls are TRBV28 and TRBJ2-7; no definite D call. The source material was peripheral blood mononuclear cells (PBMCs), sampled when the disease was refractory, from a patient treated with antithyroid drugs. The receptor was derived from a female donor with Graves disease. The DNA for the CDR3 is TGTGCCAGCAGTTTAGGGATTGTCCCCTACGAGCAGTACTTC. This gives the protein CASSLGIVPYEQYF.